This record covers a single T cell receptor (beta chain). Its antigen is not identified. Unexposed donor CD4+ T cells date from 2011-2018, before the COVID-19 pandemic. After more than eight days of culture, CD4+ T cells were isolated. As cell numbers allowed, unexposed-donor CD4+ T cells faced SARS-CoV-2 S/N and four cold-coronavirus spikes. On days 3 and 7, cultures got half fresh IL-2 medium. This record comes from a study of CD4 T cells in relation to SARS-CoV-2 and coronaviruses. Study details: No peptide or an HIV-1 Nef peptide pool served as negative control. Crossreactive spike epitopes shared across donors were mapped to their HLA restriction.

Trimming took off 7 bases at V and 11 bases at J, with 12 bases between the two ends. This CDR3 comprises 10 residues. Germline lookup yields CDR1 SQVTM and CDR2 ANQGSEA. The data were produced by immunoSEQ multiplex PCR, yet TCRdb's version contains in-frame clones alone and is incomplete. The table includes about 28,000 clones, 74% detected once. The V and J genes are TRBV29-1 and TRBJ2-1, with D unresolved. The sequence came from a human donor in good health. Material for sequencing was CD4+ T cells from PBMCs, cultured in vitro. Written as DNA, the CDR3 is TGCAGCGCCAAGGAACTTCAGCAGTTCTTC. Amino acids: CSAKELQQFF.